The 18 T cell receptor beta chains given below trace back to one sample, sequenced in a study of chemoradiotherapy in HPV16-positive cancers. Sequencing was performed with immunoSEQ multiplex PCR; in TCRdb, only in-frame clones are kept and a portion is missing. Of just under 6,000 clones detected, approximately 73% appear once; the ten largest clones hold approximately 10%. This sample was obtained from a patient who underwent chemoradiotherapy. The origin of the receptors is a human donor with HPV-associated anogenital cancer.

The chain combines TRBV7-6 with TRBJ1-5, with a possible D match to TRBD1 (5 bases). Germline V gene data show CDR1 as SGHVS and CDR2 as FNYEAQ. The CDR3 is 16 residues long. The V end was cut by 7 bases, the J end by 1 base, with 17 bases between. The CDR3 here is CASIVGTVISNQPQHF. The CDR3 nucleotides read TGTGCCAGCATTGTAGGGACGGTGATCAGCAATCAGCCCCAGCATTTT. Full variable domain (remainder filled in from reference TRBV7-6 and TRBJ1-5): GAGVSQSPRYKVTKRGQDVALRCDPISGHVSLYWYRQALGQGPEFLTYFNYEAQQDKSGLPNDRFSAERPEGSISTLTIQRTEQRDSAMYRCASIVGTVISNQPQHFGDGTRLSIL.

The chain carries TRBV7-2 and TRBJ2-1; D not resolved. From germline, CDR1 is SGHTA and CDR2 FQGNSA. The germline V and J ends were trimmed by 5 bases and 4 bases, with 12 bases remaining between them. The CDR3 length is 14 residues. CDR3 region: CASSPYGPYNEQFF. CDR3 nucleotides: TGTGCCAGCAGCCCCTACGGACCGTACAATGAGCAGTTCTTC.

This clone came up once. The rearrangement uses TRBV15 and TRBJ2-1; 9 nucleotides line up with TRBD1. Per germline, CDR1 LNHNV and CDR2 YYDKDF (reference sequence). Germline trimming cut 1 base from V and 3 bases from J; bases unmatched to any gene: 1. The CDR3 is 15 residues long. The CDR3 DNA is TGTGCCACCAGCAGAGGGGACAGGGACTACAATGAGCAGTTCTTC. It specifies CATSRGDRDYNEQFF.

V and J are TRBV5-1 and TRBJ2-1; tentatively, D is TRBD2 (6 bases). V was pared by 2 bases and J by 3 bases, with 21 bases between. The germline gives CDR1 SGHRS, CDR2 YFSETQ. The CDR3 covers 18 residues. CDR3 protein: CASSFLGSLGGVYNEQFF. The CDR3 region has the DNA TGCGCCAGCAGCTTTCTGGGTAGCCTAGGCGGGGTCTACAATGAGCAGTTCTTC.

The V and J genes are TRBV7-9 and TRBJ2-7, with TRBD2 identical over 13 bases. Per the germline V gene, CDR1 is SEHNR and CDR2 is FQNEAQ (reference sequence). The CDR3 contains 16 residues. With 6 bases clipped from V and 11 bases from J, the junction kept 16 bases outside the gene matches. CDR3 sequence reads: CASRSGLTSGGPTEYF. The CDR3 nucleotides are TGTGCCAGCAGATCGGGCCTGACTAGCGGGGGGCCGACGGAGTACTTC.

The rearrangement joins TRBV28 to TRBJ1-5; unclear D gene. V was pared by 4 bases and J by 3 bases, with 7 bases between. Germline assignment: CDR1 MDHEN and CDR2 SYDVKM. CDR3 size: 13 residues. The CDR3 reads CASSWENNQPQHF. The CDR3 nucleotides read TGTGCCAGCAGTTGGGAGAACAATCAGCCCCAGCATTTT. Filled out from reference TRBV28 and TRBJ1-5, the complete variable domain reads DVKVTQSSRYLVKRTGEKVFLECVQDMDHENMFWYRQDPGLGLRLIYFSYDVKMKEKGDIPEGYSVSREKKERFSLILESASTNQTSMYLCASSWENNQPQHFGDGTRLSIL.

The chain is built from TRBV2 and TRBJ2-3, with a possible D match to TRBD2 (7 bases). CDR3 length: 16 amino acids. The germline CDR1 and CDR2 sequences are SNHLY and FYNNEI. Trimming stripped 2 bases from V and 11 bases from J, with 23 bases between. The CDR3 here is CASSEWGGALDIGQYF. As DNA, the CDR3 is TGTGCCAGCAGTGAATGGGGGGGCGCACTCGATATCGGGCAGTATTTT.

The table lists this clone with a few counts. The V gene is TRBV28, the J gene TRBJ1-6, with 7 bases identical to TRBD1. CDR3 length: 16 residues. Germline CDR1 is MDHEN and CDR2 is SYDVKM. V lost 6 bases, J lost 8 bases, and 13 bases stayed unmatched. CDR3: CASRLQGRGVDSPLHF. The CDR3, as DNA: TGTGCCAGCAGGCTACAGGGGCGAGGGGTCGATTCACCCCTCCACTTT.

This clone was observed a few times. The genes are TRBV4-3 and TRBJ1-4, with a possible D match to TRBD1 (5 bases). With 4 bases removed from V and 4 bases from J, the gap between germline ends came to 16 bases. CDR3 length: 16 amino acids. Germline values: CDR1 LGHNA, CDR2 YSLEER. The CDR3 region has the DNA TGCGCCAGCAGCCCATCCCCGACAGATTTTAATGAAAAACTGTTTTTT. Translation gives CASSPSPTDFNEKLFF.

V usage is TRBV7-8 and J usage is TRBJ1-3; D remains ambiguous. CDR1 and CDR2 from the germline V gene are SGHVS and FQNEAQ. The CDR3 has 16 residues. V lost 2 bases and J lost 1, with 12 bases in between. The CDR3 loop is CASSLLGWGSGNTIYF. In DNA form, the CDR3 reads TGTGCCAGCAGCTTATTAGGATGGGGATCTGGAAACACCATATATTTT.

This chain connects TRBV29-1 to TRBJ2-2; D is undetermined. V shed 5 bases and J shed 5 bases, with 9 bases lying between them. Germline V lookup: CDR1 SQVTM, CDR2 ANQGSEA. This CDR3 has 12 residues. CDR3 nucleotide sequence: TGCAGCGTTACCAGTGGAACCGGGGAGCTGTTTTTT. As protein: CSVTSGTGELFF.

The rearrangement links TRBV11-3 to TRBJ1-1; maybe TRBD1 (5 bases). Germline V lookup: CDR1 SGHNT, CDR2 YENEEA. Trimming pared 2 bases from V and 3 bases from J, leaving 10 bases between. The CDR3 runs 14 residues. The CDR3: CASSLQGGDTEAFF. In DNA form, the CDR3 reads TGTGCCAGCAGCTTACAGGGTGGCGACACTGAAGCTTTCTTT.

This clone showed up just a few times. This chain uses TRBV7-9 with TRBJ1-6; unclear D gene. This CDR3 comprises 13 residues. V was shortened by 5 bases and J by 5 bases, with 7 bases between the two germline ends. The V gene's germline CDR1 is SEHNR and CDR2 FQNEAQ (reference sequence). The CDR3 region has the DNA TGTGCCAGCAGCCCTGCCGATAATTCACCCCTCCACTTT. Translation: CASSPADNSPLHF. The full variable domain, its missing parts supplied by reference TRBV7-9 and TRBJ1-6, is DTGVSQNPRHKITKRGQNVTFRCDPISEHNRLYWYRQTLGQGPEFLTYFQNEAQLEKSRLLSDRFSAERPKGSFSTLEIQRTEQGDSAMYLCASSPADNSPLHFGNGTRLTVT.

The rearrangement joins TRBV7-9 to TRBJ2-1; maybe TRBD1 (6 bases). Trimming took off 6 bases at V and 12 bases at J, with 18 bases between the two ends. CDR3 length: 13 amino acids. Germline values: CDR1 SEHNR, CDR2 FQNEAQ (reference sequence). This CDR3 reads CASRRGTGNRQFF. The CDR3 DNA sequence: TGTGCCAGCAGACGGGGCACAGGGAATAGGCAGTTCTTC.

In this sample, this clone turned up a few times. This rearrangement joins TRBV7-2 to TRBJ1-6; no reliable D call. Per germline, CDR1 SGHTA and CDR2 FQGNSA. The CDR3 sequence is 16 residues long. V lost 1 base to trimming and J lost 5 bases, with 12 bases between them. The CDR3 coding sequence is TGTGCCAGCAGCTTAGGTTCTCCGGGTGATAATTCACCCCTCCACTTT. This translates into CASSLGSPGDNSPLHF.

The CDR3 bases are TGTGCCACCAGCAGTTTGGGGGTCTTGGATCAGCCCCAGCATTTT. Translation: CATSSLGVLDQPQHF. The chain combines TRBV15 with TRBJ1-5, with D possibly TRBD1 on 5 matching bases. V lost 3 bases and J lost 5, with 14 bases in between. Germline V gene sequence: CDR1 LNHNV, CDR2 YYDKDF (reference sequence). The CDR3 is made up of 15 amino acids.

The genes are TRBV30 and TRBJ1-6, with D possibly matching TRBD1 (6 bases). V lost 5 bases and J 7 bases, leaving 21 bases between the germline ends. Per germline, CDR1 GTSNPN and CDR2 SVGIG (reference sequence). There are 16 residues in the CDR3. The chain's CDR3 is CAWRRTSAGENSPLHF. Written as DNA, the CDR3 is TGTGCCTGGCGACGAACCTCTGCAGGGGAGAATTCACCCCTCCACTTT. Full variable domain (rest looked up from reference TRBV30 and TRBJ1-6): SQTIHQWPATLVQPVGSPLSLECTVEGTSNPNLYWYRQAAGRGLQLLFYSVGIGQISSEVPQNLSASRPQDRQFILSSKKLLLSDSGFYLCAWRRTSAGENSPLHFGNGTRLTVT.

The V and J genes are TRBV4-1 and TRBJ1-3; 7 positions match TRBD1. With V trimmed by 0 bases and J by 5 bases, 16 bases remained unmatched. In germline, CDR1 is MGHRA, CDR2 YSYEKL. The CDR3 is made up of 19 amino acids. CDR3 loop: CASSQESVSGRDSRNTIYF. The CDR3 region has the DNA TGCGCCAGCAGCCAAGAATCCGTATCCGGGAGGGACAGCCGAAACACCATATATTTT.